The entry that follows covers one T cell receptor (beta chain) sequence. Relative to the germline gene, one junction end is altered; a read error may explain this. These data belong to a study of CD4 and CD8 cells across lung adenocarcinoma regions. Donors had localized lung adenocarcinoma, a non-small cell lung cancer. Each CDR3 protein is one row after TCRdb ran MiXCR on the PCR reads. The sample has about 19,000 distinct CDR3 sequences; approximately 50% are singletons. The CDR3 extends over 15 amino acids. CDR1 MNHNS and CDR2 SASEGT come from the germline V gene. This TCR derives from a female donor with lung adenocarcinoma. The CD4 and CD8 labels of this study may be unreliable. The sample was CD8+ T cells from the center of a lung tumor. The rearrangement joins TRBV6-1 to TRBJ2-5; a possible D gene is TRBD1 (8 bases). Here the CDR3 DNA reads TGTGGCAGGGGGCAGGGGGGGGGCGCCACAGAGACGCAGTACTTC. It codes for CGRGQGGGATETQYF.